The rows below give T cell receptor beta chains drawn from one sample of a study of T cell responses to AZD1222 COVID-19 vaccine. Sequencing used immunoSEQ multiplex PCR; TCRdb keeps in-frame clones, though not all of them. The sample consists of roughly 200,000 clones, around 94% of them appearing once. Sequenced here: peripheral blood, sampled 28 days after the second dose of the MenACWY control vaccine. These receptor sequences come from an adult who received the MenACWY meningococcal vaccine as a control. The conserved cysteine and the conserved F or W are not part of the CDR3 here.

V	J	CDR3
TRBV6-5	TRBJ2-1	ASRVGLAGGNEQF
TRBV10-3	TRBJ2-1	AINRSGSFEQF
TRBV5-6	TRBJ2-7	ASSQVAGVEQY
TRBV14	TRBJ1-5	ASSQGVHQPQH
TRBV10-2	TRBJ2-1	ASKGSGRVNEQF
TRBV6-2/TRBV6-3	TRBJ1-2	ASSLDVQPGYGYT
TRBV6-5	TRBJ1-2	ASRDRPSNYGYT
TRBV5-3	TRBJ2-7	ARSFETSRGVDEQY
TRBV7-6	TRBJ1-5	ASSLAPRQRNQPQH
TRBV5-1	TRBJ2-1	ASSLGAEVANEQF
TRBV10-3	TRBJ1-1	AISKGNTEAF